Listed below are T cell receptor beta chains from one sample, sequenced in a study of T cells in tuberculosis. Profiling relied on immunoSEQ multiplex PCR, and the TCRdb table lists in-frame clones only, not all of them. Of more than 45,000 clones listed, 88% were seen once; the top ten hold around a fifth. Sequenced material: CD1b-GMM tetramer-negative cells sorted from PBMCs. Receptors were obtained from an adult woman with latent tuberculosis. Both conserved end residues are part of each CDR3. Each record gives: D gene, V gene, J gene, clone size, CDR3 protein, CDR3 DNA. D genes are given only for firm matches. Some rows have no size entry. The others give once, few or many, or a class for an expanded clone.

TRBD1	TRBV30	TRBJ2-7	once	CAWAGQAPYEQYF	TGTGCCTGGGCGGGACAGGCGCCCTACGAGCAGTACTTC
TRBD2	TRBV4-3	TRBJ2-7	few	CASSQEPSGAYEQYF	TGCGCCAGCAGCCAAGAACCAAGCGGGGCCTACGAGCAGTACTTC
TRBD2	TRBV15	TRBJ2-7	NA	CATSRETSGTYEQYF	TGTGCCACCAGCAGAGAAACTAGCGGAACTTACGAGCAGTACTTC
NA	TRBV13	TRBJ2-5	NA	CASSTGGPRTQYF	TGTGCCAGCAGCACCGGGGGGCCCAGAACCCAGTACTTC
NA	TRBV4-3	TRBJ1-2	NA	CASSQASANYGYTF	TGCGCCAGCAGCCAAGCCTCAGCTAACTATGGCTACACCTTC
TRBD1	TRBV5-1	TRBJ2-3	few	CASGQGADTQYF	TGCGCCAGCGGACAGGGGGCAGATACGCAGTATTTT
NA	TRBV9	TRBJ2-2	NA	CASSVEGAAGELFF	TGTGCCAGCAGCGTAGAAGGAGCTGCCGGGGAGCTGTTTTTT
TRBD1	TRBV2	TRBJ1-1	NA	CASKPRGHGEAFF	TGTGCCAGTAAACCCAGGGGGCACGGTGAAGCTTTCTTT
TRBD2	TRBV27	TRBJ2-7	NA	CASSLGTSVYEQYF	TGTGCCAGCAGTCTCGGGACTAGCGTCTACGAGCAGTACTTC
NA	TRBV12-5	TRBJ1-3	few	CASGSADTIYF	TGTGCTAGTGGTTCCGCAGACACCATATATTTT
NA	TRBV10-3	TRBJ1-3	NA	CAISAGPHGNTIYF	TGTGCCATCAGTGCCGGTCCCCATGGAAACACCATATATTTT
NA	TRBV7-9	TRBJ1-2	few	CASSQQGSYGYTF	TGTGCCAGCAGCCAACAGGGTAGCTATGGCTACACCTTC
TRBD1	TRBV10-2	TRBJ2-7	NA	CASSDGQGSYEQYF	TGCGCCAGCAGTGATGGACAGGGCTCCTACGAGCAGTACTTC
TRBD1	TRBV30	TRBJ2-2	NA	CACINPTGQAELFF	TGTGCCTGCATAAACCCGACAGGACAGGCGGAGCTGTTTTTT
TRBD2	TRBV18	TRBJ2-2	NA	CASSPGLAATGELFF	TGTGCCAGCTCCCCGGGACTAGCAGCCACCGGGGAGCTGTTTTTT
NA	TRBV6-5	TRBJ2-7	NA	CASSYGAGRSYEQYF	TGTGCCAGCAGTTACGGGGCAGGTCGCTCCTACGAGCAGTACTTC
NA	TRBV9	TRBJ2-3	NA	CASSPDRPRGTDTQYF	TGTGCCAGCAGCCCTGACAGGCCCCGGGGCACAGATACGCAGTATTTT
NA	TRBV9	TRBJ2-2	NA	CASSPVSAGELFF	TGTGCCAGCAGCCCCGTTTCGGCCGGGGAGCTGTTTTTT
TRBD2	TRBV6-4	TRBJ2-1	NA	CASSETSGGNEQFF	TGTGCCAGCAGTGAAACTAGCGGGGGCAATGAGCAGTTCTTC
TRBD1	TRBV5-1	TRBJ2-5	NA	CASSITGTGGLEQYF	TGCGCCAGCAGCATAACCGGGACAGGGGGTTTGGAGCAGTACTTC
NA	TRBV19	TRBJ2-1	NA	CASSMTRAHNEQFF	TGTGCCAGTAGTATGACTAGGGCCCACAATGAGCAGTTCTTC
TRBD2	TRBV7-2	TRBJ2-1	NA	CASSPGGAAQREQFF	TGTGCCAGCAGCCCCGGGGGGGCGGCACAGCGCGAGCAGTTCTTC
TRBD1	TRBV5-1	TRBJ2-3	NA	CASSLALTGGSSTDTQYF	TGCGCCAGCAGCTTGGCCTTAACAGGGGGGTCTAGCACAGATACGCAGTATTTT
NA	TRBV5-6	TRBJ2-7	NA	CASSLTGYEQYF	TGTGCCAGCAGCTTGACCGGGTACGAGCAGTACTTC
NA	TRBV7-2	TRBJ2-7	NA	CASSFLGGAYEQYF	TGTGCCAGCAGTTTCCTAGGGGGGGCCTACGAGCAGTACTTC
NA	TRBV28	TRBJ1-2	NA	CASRPGGGYGYTF	TGTGCCAGCAGACCGGGGGGCGGCTATGGCTACACCTTC
NA	TRBV7-9	TRBJ1-1	few	CASSPGPTEAFF	TGTGCCAGCAGCCCAGGGCCGACCGAAGCTTTCTTT
NA	TRBV28	TRBJ2-7	NA	CASSFSAGPDEQYF	TGTGCCAGCAGTTTTTCCGCAGGGCCCGACGAGCAGTACTTC
NA	TRBV19	TRBJ2-2	NA	CASGTPNTGELFF	TGTGCCAGTGGGACACCCAACACCGGGGAGCTGTTTTTT
NA	TRBV4-1	TRBJ1-4	NA	CASSQGVRPTNEKLFF	TGCGCCAGCAGCCAAGGAGTGAGGCCAACTAATGAAAAACTGTTTTTT
TRBD2	TRBV6-1	TRBJ2-1	NA	CASSEFSGRASNRNEQFF	TGTGCCAGCAGTGAATTTAGCGGGAGAGCTTCAAATCGGAATGAGCAGTTCTTC
TRBD2	TRBV7-6	TRBJ2-3	NA	CASSLKLAGGLGTDTQYF	TGTGCCAGCAGCTTAAAACTAGCGGGGGGGCTAGGGACAGATACGCAGTATTTT
NA	TRBV5-4	TRBJ2-3	NA	CASSLNPANLRDTQYF	TGTGCCAGCAGCTTGAATCCCGCCAACCTCCGGGATACGCAGTATTTT
NA	TRBV7-9	TRBJ2-1	NA	CASTFRDDFFSDNEQFF	TGTGCCAGCACCTTCCGCGACGACTTCTTTTCAGACAATGAGCAGTTCTTC
NA	TRBV6-4	TRBJ2-7	NA	CASIPGHGSYEQYF	TGTGCCAGCATCCCGGGACACGGTTCCTACGAGCAGTACTTC
NA	TRBV9	TRBJ2-3	NA	CASSVAESGGTDTQYF	TGTGCCAGCAGCGTAGCTGAGAGTGGAGGCACAGATACGCAGTATTTT
NA	TRBV5-1	TRBJ2-1	NA	CASSSQGGTPNEQFF	TGCGCCAGCAGCTCCCAAGGTGGGACTCCGAATGAGCAGTTCTTC
NA	TRBV5-6	TRBJ2-2	NA	CASSLGAGTGELFF	TGTGCCAGCAGCTTGGGGGCGGGGACCGGGGAGCTGTTTTTT
NA	TRBV29-1	TRBJ2-1	NA	CSVAGLSNEQFF	TGCAGCGTTGCCGGACTAAGCAATGAGCAGTTCTTC
NA	TRBV11-2	TRBJ2-3	NA	CASRQPGWDTQYF	TGTGCCAGCAGGCAACCCGGGTGGGATACGCAGTATTTT
TRBD1	TRBV19	TRBJ2-7	NA	CASSADRGYEQYF	TGTGCCAGTAGTGCCGACAGGGGCTACGAGCAGTACTTC
NA	TRBV4-3	TRBJ1-2	NA	CASSQEGLNYGYTF	TGCGCCAGCAGCCAAGAGGGCCTTAACTATGGCTACACCTTC
NA	TRBV15	TRBJ1-1	NA	CATSISRGENTEAFF	TGTGCCACCAGCATCAGCAGGGGTGAAAACACTGAAGCTTTCTTT
TRBD2	TRBV25-1	TRBJ2-1	NA	CASSEWASGGADEQFF	TGTGCCAGCAGTGAATGGGCTAGCGGGGGGGCGGATGAGCAGTTCTTC
TRBD1	TRBV9	TRBJ2-3	NA	CASSVSPGQGVFSTDTQYF	TGTGCCAGCAGCGTATCTCCGGGACAGGGTGTTTTTAGCACAGATACGCAGTATTTT
NA	TRBV9	TRBJ1-2	NA	CASSGTSYGYTF	TGTGCCAGCAGCGGGACATCCTATGGCTACACCTTC
NA	TRBV7-2	TRBJ1-5	NA	CASSPHRDQPQHF	TGTGCCAGCAGCCCACACAGGGATCAGCCCCAGCATTTT
TRBD2	TRBV7-9	TRBJ2-5	NA	CASSSRRLAGGQETQYF	TGTGCCAGCAGCTCACGGCGACTAGCGGGGGGCCAAGAGACCCAGTACTTC
TRBD2	TRBV19	TRBJ2-7	NA	CASSIGILAGPYEQYF	TGTGCCAGTAGTATAGGGATACTAGCGGGGCCATACGAGCAGTACTTC
TRBD1	TRBV5-1	TRBJ2-1	NA	CASSLGTVSSSINEQFF	TGCGCCAGCAGCCTCGGGACAGTATCATCATCCATCAATGAGCAGTTCTTC
NA	TRBV5-1	TRBJ2-7	NA	CASSFRPPSDEQYF	TGCGCCAGCAGCTTTCGGCCTCCCAGCGACGAGCAGTACTTC
NA	TRBV7-9	TRBJ1-2	NA	CASSLARGHPLVYTF	TGTGCCAGCAGCTTAGCGCGCGGACATCCGCTGGTGTACACCTTC
NA	TRBV28	TRBJ2-5	NA	CASRTGIETQYF	TGTGCCAGCAGAACCGGGATAGAGACCCAGTACTTC
NA	TRBV27	TRBJ1-1	NA	CASSHGSDTEAFF	TGTGCCAGCAGCCACGGGTCGGACACTGAAGCTTTCTTT
TRBD2	TRBV4-2	TRBJ2-3	few	CASSQGTSGGGSTDTQYF	TGTGCCAGCAGCCAAGGGACTAGCGGAGGGGGTAGCACAGATACGCAGTATTTT
NA	TRBV10-3	TRBJ1-2	once	CAISESPSRTYGYTF	TGTGCCATCAGTGAGTCGCCGTCGCGAACTTATGGCTACACCTTC
TRBD1	TRBV10-3	TRBJ2-3	NA	CAISPGTGIMNTQYF	TGTGCCATCAGCCCCGGGACAGGGATAATGAATACGCAGTATTTT
NA	TRBV28	TRBJ1-1	NA	CASRLLLTMNTEAFF	TGTGCCAGCAGACTCCTCTTGACAATGAACACTGAAGCTTTCTTT
TRBD1	TRBV29-1	TRBJ1-2	NA	CSVEWQGEGYTF	TGCAGCGTTGAATGGCAGGGGGAGGGCTACACCTTC